This record covers a single T cell receptor beta chain. The entry originates in a study of cytomegalovirus exposure and HLA in healthy donors. The ends were cut back, 9 bases at V and 10 bases at J, with 16 bases in the middle. Germline values: CDR1 LNHDA, CDR2 SQIVND (reference sequence). This CDR3 spans 12 amino acids. Primers included in the PCR were 60 Vbeta and 13 Jbeta primers. Measured with immunoSEQ multiplex PCR; TCRdb has only the in-frame clones, and not every one. The sample lists 100,000 to 150,000 clones; around 80% were seen once. The receptor was isolated from a woman aged 18-29 years in good health and CMV-seronegative. This chain connects TRBV19 to TRBJ1-5; a weak D match, TRBD1 (5 bases). Sequencing input: PBMCs. The CDR3 region is CASRGTGYPQHF. For the CDR3, the DNA is TGTGCCAGCCGCGGGACTGGCTACCCCCAGCATTTT.